This T cell receptor beta chain was recorded in a study of regulatory T cells in long-lasting Graves disease. Specified time point: newly diagnosed GD, antithyroid drugs for less than 3 months. From RNA extracted from PBMCs, the TCR library was made. Diagnoses of Graves' disease were made by American Thyroid Association guidelines. Germline-derived CDR1 and CDR2 are MNHEY and SVGAGI. This CDR3 contains 15 residues. Losses at the gene ends were 4 bases for V and 1 base for J; bases not matched to a gene: 6. According to the study, TCR beta libraries were built with iRepertoire HTBI primers and CDR3-region Arm-PCR. TCRdb used MiXCR to reprocess the multiplex PCR reads, holding one entry per CDR3 protein. The repertoire holds a few hundred thousand distinct CDR3 sequences, 18% seen once, with 12% to 15% in the top ten. These data were also reused for a study on T cells in Graves' hyperthyroidism and ophthalmopathy.

The chain employs TRBV6-5 and TRBJ1-1; TRBD1 aligns across 7 bases. The sample consisted of peripheral blood mononuclear cells (PBMCs), taken at new diagnosis, from a patient treated with antithyroid drugs. The TCR was taken from a woman in her thirties with Graves disease. The CDR3 loop reads CASSSQGQRNTEAFF. Written as DNA, the CDR3 is TGTGCCAGCAGTTCCCAGGGACAGCGGAACACTGAAGCTTTCTTT.